This is a list of T cell receptor beta chains from one sample in a study of technical replicates of blood from a few donors. The table came from immunoSEQ multiplex PCR; TCRdb's copy has only in-frame clones and leaves some out. The top ten clones hold 0.19% of a sample with around 57,000 clones, about 96% of them seen once. The material sequenced was T cells isolated from PBMCs. These receptors were obtained from a human donor in good health. CDR3s include the opening cysteine and the closing phenylalanine or tryptophan. Each record gives: D gene, V gene, J gene, CDR3 protein. D genes are given only for firm matches.

d_gene: TRBD2; v_gene: TRBV19; j_gene: TRBJ2-3; CDR3aa: CASSATSGRALDTQYF
d_gene: NA; v_gene: TRBV4-2; j_gene: TRBJ2-3; CDR3aa: CASSQVAPSLALDTQYF
d_gene: TRBD2; v_gene: TRBV5-4; j_gene: TRBJ2-2; CDR3aa: CASRTSGGPYSTGELFF
d_gene: NA; v_gene: TRBV19; j_gene: TRBJ2-7; CDR3aa: CASRERLGEQYF
d_gene: TRBD1; v_gene: TRBV6-1; j_gene: TRBJ1-2; CDR3aa: CASSEFPRTGEDGYTF
d_gene: TRBD1; v_gene: TRBV7-2; j_gene: TRBJ1-5; CDR3aa: CASSLAGQVNQPQHF
d_gene: NA; v_gene: TRBV28; j_gene: TRBJ2-7; CDR3aa: CASSPRGIGEQYF
d_gene: TRBD2; v_gene: TRBV27; j_gene: TRBJ2-1; CDR3aa: CASSLRLAGVVSYNEQFF
d_gene: TRBD1; v_gene: TRBV30; j_gene: TRBJ1-1; CDR3aa: CAWDPPGQGATEAFF
d_gene: TRBD1; v_gene: TRBV12-5; j_gene: TRBJ1-1; CDR3aa: CASGLVISGSEYRVEDRGAEAFF
d_gene: NA; v_gene: TRBV9; j_gene: TRBJ2-7; CDR3aa: CASSTTGYEQYF
d_gene: TRBD2; v_gene: TRBV10-2; j_gene: TRBJ2-7; CDR3aa: CASDVTSGSSYEQYF
d_gene: TRBD2; v_gene: TRBV2; j_gene: TRBJ2-2; CDR3aa: CASSDATSGSTGELFF
d_gene: TRBD1; v_gene: TRBV5-1; j_gene: TRBJ1-4; CDR3aa: CASSFVGGQGGEKLFF
d_gene: NA; v_gene: TRBV28; j_gene: TRBJ1-2; CDR3aa: CASRFEGLAQYGYTF
d_gene: NA; v_gene: TRBV7-9; j_gene: TRBJ2-2; CDR3aa: CASTAAAGELFF
d_gene: TRBD1; v_gene: TRBV9; j_gene: TRBJ1-1; CDR3aa: CASSPTDRGFIEAFF
d_gene: TRBD2; v_gene: TRBV7-8; j_gene: TRBJ2-1; CDR3aa: CASSLLSSGGAGEQFF
d_gene: NA; v_gene: TRBV5-6; j_gene: TRBJ1-1; CDR3aa: CASSLGGPREAFF
d_gene: TRBD2; v_gene: TRBV27; j_gene: TRBJ2-1; CDR3aa: CASSLVGGYNEQFF
d_gene: NA; v_gene: TRBV20-1; j_gene: TRBJ2-7; CDR3aa: CSARLTREQYF
d_gene: TRBD2; v_gene: TRBV5-1; j_gene: TRBJ2-1; CDR3aa: CASSLGLAGHYEQFF
d_gene: TRBD1; v_gene: TRBV4-1; j_gene: TRBJ2-7; CDR3aa: CASSQPDRGQYEQYF
d_gene: TRBD2; v_gene: TRBV28; j_gene: TRBJ2-7; CDR3aa: CASRHLRLAGVKLNPYEQYF
d_gene: NA; v_gene: TRBV6-5; j_gene: TRBJ2-6; CDR3aa: CASSYRGPPGANVLTF
d_gene: TRBD1; v_gene: TRBV6-1; j_gene: TRBJ1-1; CDR3aa: CASSAQTGGNTEAFF
d_gene: TRBD2; v_gene: TRBV5-4; j_gene: TRBJ2-6; CDR3aa: CATARTSGYLSGANVLTF
d_gene: NA; v_gene: TRBV7-8; j_gene: TRBJ2-7; CDR3aa: CASSLGGRVYEQYF
d_gene: NA; v_gene: TRBV5-1; j_gene: TRBJ2-5; CDR3aa: CASREQETQYF
d_gene: NA; v_gene: TRBV4-2; j_gene: TRBJ1-1; CDR3aa: CASSGNEAEAFF
d_gene: TRBD1; v_gene: TRBV9; j_gene: TRBJ2-7; CDR3aa: CASSVAPDRGISYEQYF
d_gene: TRBD1; v_gene: TRBV4-1; j_gene: TRBJ1-3; CDR3aa: CASSQEDRGGGNTIYF
d_gene: NA; v_gene: TRBV2; j_gene: TRBJ2-1; CDR3aa: CARRRGNEQFF
d_gene: NA; v_gene: TRBV11-3; j_gene: TRBJ2-5; CDR3aa: CASSSYRDEAGETQYF
d_gene: TRBD2; v_gene: TRBV7-9; j_gene: TRBJ2-7; CDR3aa: CASSLGLAAEQYF
d_gene: TRBD2; v_gene: TRBV7-3; j_gene: TRBJ2-1; CDR3aa: CASSYLAGGLNEQFF
d_gene: NA; v_gene: TRBV7-9; j_gene: TRBJ2-5; CDR3aa: CASSLSGETQYF
d_gene: TRBD2; v_gene: TRBV7-6; j_gene: TRBJ2-7; CDR3aa: CASSLISGGAPEQYF
d_gene: TRBD1; v_gene: TRBV7-9; j_gene: TRBJ2-3; CDR3aa: CASSLAVTGTDTQYF
d_gene: NA; v_gene: TRBV28; j_gene: TRBJ1-1; CDR3aa: CASSLFSAGIITGVNTEAFF
d_gene: TRBD1; v_gene: TRBV4-1; j_gene: TRBJ1-1; CDR3aa: CASGQGLDTEAFF
d_gene: NA; v_gene: TRBV19; j_gene: TRBJ2-7; CDR3aa: CASSPRTGGRLAGDHEQYF
d_gene: NA; v_gene: TRBV7-9; j_gene: TRBJ1-4; CDR3aa: CASSGLRGGLGEKLFF
d_gene: NA; v_gene: TRBV7-9; j_gene: TRBJ2-3; CDR3aa: CASSFGSSGSTDTQYF
d_gene: TRBD2; v_gene: TRBV15; j_gene: TRBJ2-3; CDR3aa: CATSRGRVASGTDTQYF
d_gene: NA; v_gene: TRBV20-1; j_gene: TRBJ1-2; CDR3aa: CSAEESYGYTF
d_gene: NA; v_gene: TRBV28; j_gene: TRBJ2-5; CDR3aa: CASSQPGTQYF
d_gene: NA; v_gene: TRBV5-1; j_gene: TRBJ1-1; CDR3aa: CASSLDAVNTEAFF
d_gene: NA; v_gene: TRBV4-2; j_gene: TRBJ1-5; CDR3aa: CASSQGTGLNQPQHF